These 10 T cell receptor beta chains originate from one sample sequenced in a study of T cell responses to AZD1222 COVID-19 vaccine. Libraries were prepared by immunoSEQ multiplex PCR; TCRdb keeps only in-frame clonotypes and omits some of them. The sample records around 180,000 clones, more than 70% being singletons. The sequences come from peripheral blood, collected 28 days after the second AZD1222 dose. These receptors were collected from an adult who received the AZD1222 COVID-19 vaccine.

This chain uses TRBV19 with TRBJ2-5; 12 bases match TRBD2. The CDR3 contains 16 residues. Germline V gene data show CDR1 as LNHDA and CDR2 as SQIVND (reference sequence). Losses at the gene ends were 4 bases for V and 5 bases for J; bases not matched to a gene: 8. In DNA form, the CDR3 reads TGTGCCAGTAGTACCCTAGCGGGAGGGCCGGGGGAGACCCAGTACTTC. This translates into CASSTLAGGPGETQYF.

The chain joins TRBV19 to TRBJ2-4; D gene uncertain. The germline CDR1 and CDR2 sequences are LNHDA and SQIVND (reference sequence). This CDR3 contains 12 residues. V lost 6 bases, J lost 7 bases, and 10 bases lay in between. The CDR3 loop is CASSALANIQYF. CDR3 nucleotide sequence: TGTGCCAGTAGCGCCCTTGCGAACATTCAGTACTTC. Variable domain in full (rest from reference TRBV19 and TRBJ2-4): DGGITQSPKYLFRKEGQNVTLSCEQNLNHDAMYWYRQDPGQGLRLIYYSQIVNDFQKGDIAEGYSVSREKKESFPLTVTSAQKNPTAFYLCASSALANIQYFGAGTRLSVL.

The gene calls are TRBV27 and TRBJ1-4; 7 bases are shared with TRBD1. Germline trimming cut 6 bases from V and 8 bases from J; bases unmatched to any gene: 6. The V gene's germline CDR1 is MNHEY and CDR2 SMNVEV (reference sequence). The CDR3 contains 13 residues. The CDR3 sequence: CASRGQLREKLFF. The CDR3 region has the DNA TGTGCCAGCAGGGGACAGTTGCGAGAAAAACTGTTTTTT.

The chain uses TRBV5-5 and TRBJ1-4; perhaps TRBD1 as D (5 bases). CDR3 length: 15 residues. The germline gives CDR1 SGHKS, CDR2 YYEKEE (reference sequence). Trimming took off 5 bases at V and 0 bases at J, with 11 bases between the two ends. CDR3 sequence (DNA): TGTGCCAGCAGTTCTGGACATACAACTAATGAAAAACTGTTTTTT. Residues: CASSSGHTTNEKLFF.

This rearrangement joins TRBV5-1 to TRBJ1-3, with 10 bases lining up with TRBD1. Germline V gene sequence: CDR1 SGHRS, CDR2 YFSETQ. V lost 0 bases to trimming and J lost 2 bases; unmatched junction nucleotides: 5. The CDR3 runs 17 residues. The CDR3: CASSLVGTGVTGNTIYF. The CDR3 DNA is TGCGCCAGCAGCTTGGTAGGGACAGGGGTTACTGGAAACACCATATATTTT.

The chain links TRBV28 to TRBJ1-5; 9 nucleotides line up with TRBD1. Losses at the gene ends were 4 bases for V and 5 bases for J; bases not matched to a gene: 3. CDR3 length: 14 residues. Germline lookup yields CDR1 MDHEN and CDR2 SYDVKM. CDR3 nucleotide sequence: TGTGCCAGCAGTTCGGGACAGGGTGATCAGCCCCAGCATTTT. Translated: CASSSGQGDQPQHF.

The chain combines TRBV18 with TRBJ1-5; TRBD1 matches at 8 bases. Trimming removed 3 bases from V and 7 bases from J; junction bases left unmatched: 8. Germline V gene lookup returns CDR1 KGHSH and CDR2 LQKENI. The CDR3 runs to 15 residues. The CDR3 here is CASSPGSGGIQPQHF. As DNA, the CDR3 is TGTGCCAGCTCACCGGGGTCAGGGGGCATACAGCCCCAGCATTTT.

This rearrangement joins TRBV28 to TRBJ2-1; 7 bases line up with TRBD2. J lost 8 bases, V lost 5 bases, and 15 bases had no gene match. This CDR3 is built from 16 residues. Germline V gene sequence: CDR1 MDHEN, CDR2 SYDVKM. In DNA form, the CDR3 reads TGTGCCAGCAGTCCCGTCGGCGGCGGGAGAGATGATGAGCAGTTCTTC. It encodes CASSPVGGGRDDEQFF.

The rearrangement uses TRBV11-2 and TRBJ2-3; a possible D gene is TRBD1 (5 bases). Germline CDR1 and CDR2: SGHAT and FQNNGV. Trimming stripped 3 bases from V and 7 bases from J, with 8 bases between. The CDR3 extends over 12 amino acids. The CDR3 DNA follows: TGTGCCAGCAGCTTGGACACCCATACGCAGTATTTT. Its protein is CASSLDTHTQYF. Complete variable domain (other parts from reference TRBV11-2 and TRBJ2-3): EAGVAQSPRYKIIEKRQSVAFWCNPISGHATLYWYQQILGQGPKLLIQFQNNGVVDDSQLPKDRFSAERLKGVDSTLKIQPAKLEDSAVYLCASSLDTHTQYFGPGTRLTVL.

The chain couples TRBV7-9 to TRBJ2-7; D assignment may be TRBD1 or TRBD2 (7 bases each). V was cut by 5 bases and J by 5 bases, with 16 bases left in between. The CDR3 is 14 residues long. The germline CDR1 and CDR2 sequences are SEHNR and FQNEAQ (reference sequence). The CDR3 bases are TGTGCCAGCAGCCCCCGGGGAGGGGGCGACGAGCAGTACTTC. This gives the protein CASSPRGGGDEQYF.